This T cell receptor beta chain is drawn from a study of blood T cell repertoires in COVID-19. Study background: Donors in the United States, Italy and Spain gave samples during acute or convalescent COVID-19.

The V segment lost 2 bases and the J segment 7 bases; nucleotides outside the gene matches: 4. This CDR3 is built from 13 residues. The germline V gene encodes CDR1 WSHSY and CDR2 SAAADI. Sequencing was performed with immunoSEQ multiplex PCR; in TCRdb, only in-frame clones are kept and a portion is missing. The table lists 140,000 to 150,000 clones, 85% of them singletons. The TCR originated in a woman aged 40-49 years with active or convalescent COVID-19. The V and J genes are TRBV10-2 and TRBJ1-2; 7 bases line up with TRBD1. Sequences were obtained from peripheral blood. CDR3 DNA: TGCGCCAGCAGTGAGAACAGGGACAGTGGCTACACCTTC. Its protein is CASSENRDSGYTF.